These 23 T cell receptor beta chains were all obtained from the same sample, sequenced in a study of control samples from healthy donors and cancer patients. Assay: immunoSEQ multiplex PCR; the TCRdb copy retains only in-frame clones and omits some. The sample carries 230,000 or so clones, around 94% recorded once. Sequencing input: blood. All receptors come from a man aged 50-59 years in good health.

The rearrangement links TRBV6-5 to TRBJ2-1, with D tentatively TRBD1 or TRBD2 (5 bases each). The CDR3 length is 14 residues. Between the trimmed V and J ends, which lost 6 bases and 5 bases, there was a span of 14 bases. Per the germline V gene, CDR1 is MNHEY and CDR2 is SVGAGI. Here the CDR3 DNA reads TGTGCCAGCAGATCGGGACCCTCTCACAATGAGCAGTTCTTC. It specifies CASRSGPSHNEQFF.

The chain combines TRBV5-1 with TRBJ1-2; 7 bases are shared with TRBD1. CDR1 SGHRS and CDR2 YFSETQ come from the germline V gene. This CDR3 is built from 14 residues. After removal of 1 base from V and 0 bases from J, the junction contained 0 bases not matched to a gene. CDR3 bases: TGCGCCAGCAGCTTGACAGGGGCTAACTATGGCTACACCTTC. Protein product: CASSLTGANYGYTF.

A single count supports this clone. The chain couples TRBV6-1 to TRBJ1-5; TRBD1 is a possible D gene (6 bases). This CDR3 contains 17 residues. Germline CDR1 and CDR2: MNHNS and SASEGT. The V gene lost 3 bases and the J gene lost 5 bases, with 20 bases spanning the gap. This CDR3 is CASSEEPGHKLDQPQHF. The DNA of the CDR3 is TGTGCCAGCAGTGAGGAGCCGGGACACAAACTGGATCAGCCCCAGCATTTT.

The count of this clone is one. The CDR3 coding sequence is TGCAGCGTTGGATATGTGTGGGAAACAGGGGGCTATGGCTACACCTTC. Translated: CSVGYVWETGGYGYTF. The chain uses TRBV29-1 and TRBJ1-2; 8 bases map to TRBD1. Looked up from germline, CDR1 is SQVTM and CDR2 is ANQGSEA. CDR3 size: 16 residues. J lost 4 bases, V lost 4 bases, and 14 bases had no gene match.

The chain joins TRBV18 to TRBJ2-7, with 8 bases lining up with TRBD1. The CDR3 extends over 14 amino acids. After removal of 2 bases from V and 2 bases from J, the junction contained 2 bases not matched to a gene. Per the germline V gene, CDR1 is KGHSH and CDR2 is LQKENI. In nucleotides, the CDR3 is TGTGCCAGCTCACCAGGGACAGGAACCTACGAGCAGTACTTC. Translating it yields CASSPGTGTYEQYF. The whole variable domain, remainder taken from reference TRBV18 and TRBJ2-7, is NAGVMQNPRHLVRRRGQEARLRCSPMKGHSHVYWYRQLPEEGLKFMVYLQKENIIDESGMPKERFSAEFPKEGPSILRIQQVVRGDSAAYFCASSPGTGTYEQYFGPGTRLTVT.

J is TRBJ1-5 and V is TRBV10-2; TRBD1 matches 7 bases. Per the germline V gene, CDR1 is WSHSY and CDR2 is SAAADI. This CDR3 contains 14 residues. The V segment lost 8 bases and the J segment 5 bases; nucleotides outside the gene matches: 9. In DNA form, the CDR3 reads TGCGCCAGCGCCAGGACAGGTGGAGATCAGCCCCAGCATTTT. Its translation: CASARTGGDQPQHF.

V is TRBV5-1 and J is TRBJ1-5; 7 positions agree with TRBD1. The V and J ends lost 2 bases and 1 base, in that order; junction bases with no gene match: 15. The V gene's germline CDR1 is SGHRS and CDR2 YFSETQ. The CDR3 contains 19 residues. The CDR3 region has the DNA TGCGCCAGCAGCTTCCCACAGGGGACCCCCTCTCTGAGCAATCAGCCCCAGCATTTT. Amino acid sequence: CASSFPQGTPSLSNQPQHF. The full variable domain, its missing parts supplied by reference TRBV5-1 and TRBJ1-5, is KAGVTQTPRYLIKTRGQQVTLSCSPISGHRSVSWYQQTPGQGLQFLFEYFSETQRNKGNFPGRFSGRQFSNSRSEMNVSTLELGDSALYLCASSFPQGTPSLSNQPQHFGDGTRLSIL.

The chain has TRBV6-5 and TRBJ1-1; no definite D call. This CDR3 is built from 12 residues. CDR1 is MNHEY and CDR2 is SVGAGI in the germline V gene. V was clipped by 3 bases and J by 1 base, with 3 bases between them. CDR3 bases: TGTGCCAGCAGTTATTGGAACACTGAAGCTTTCTTT. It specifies CASSYWNTEAFF.

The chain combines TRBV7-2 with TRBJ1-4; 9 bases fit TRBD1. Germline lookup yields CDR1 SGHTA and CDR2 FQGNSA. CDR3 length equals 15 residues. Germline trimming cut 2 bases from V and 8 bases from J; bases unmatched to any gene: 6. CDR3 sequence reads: CASSLNRGRPEKLFF. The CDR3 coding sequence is TGTGCCAGCAGCTTAAACAGGGGGCGCCCCGAAAAACTGTTTTTT.

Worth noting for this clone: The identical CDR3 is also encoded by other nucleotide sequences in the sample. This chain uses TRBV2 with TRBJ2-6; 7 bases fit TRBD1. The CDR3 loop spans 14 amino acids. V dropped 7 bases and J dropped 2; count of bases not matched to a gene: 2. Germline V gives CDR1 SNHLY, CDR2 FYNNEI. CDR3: CASNQGAGANVLTF. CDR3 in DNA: TGTGCCAGCAACCAGGGGGCTGGGGCCAACGTCCTGACTTTC.

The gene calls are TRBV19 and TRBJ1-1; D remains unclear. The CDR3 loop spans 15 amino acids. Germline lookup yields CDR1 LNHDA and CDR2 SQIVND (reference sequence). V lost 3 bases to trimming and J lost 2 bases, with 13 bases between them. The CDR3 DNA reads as TGTGCCAGTAGTATCCTAATGGAGCGAAACACTGAAGCTTTCTTT. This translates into CASSILMERNTEAFF.

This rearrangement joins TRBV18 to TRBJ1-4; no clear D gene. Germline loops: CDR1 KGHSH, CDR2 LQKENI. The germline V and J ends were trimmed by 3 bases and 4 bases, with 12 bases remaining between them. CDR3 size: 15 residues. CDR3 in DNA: TGTGCCAGCTCACCCCTGGCCGGGTTTAATGAAAAACTGTTTTTT. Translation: CASSPLAGFNEKLFF.

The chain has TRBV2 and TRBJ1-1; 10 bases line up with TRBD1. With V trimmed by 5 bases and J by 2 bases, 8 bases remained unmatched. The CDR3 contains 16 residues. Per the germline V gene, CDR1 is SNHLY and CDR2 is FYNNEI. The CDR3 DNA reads TGTGCCAGCAGTCAGAGACAGGGGGCTTTTAACACTGAAGCTTTCTTT. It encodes CASSQRQGAFNTEAFF.

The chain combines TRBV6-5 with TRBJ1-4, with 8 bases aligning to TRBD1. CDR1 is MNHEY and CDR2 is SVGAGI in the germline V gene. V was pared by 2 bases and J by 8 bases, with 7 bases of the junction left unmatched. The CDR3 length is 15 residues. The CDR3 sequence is CASSYGQGRGEKLFF. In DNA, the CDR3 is TGTGCCAGCAGTTACGGACAGGGAAGAGGCGAAAAACTGTTTTTT.

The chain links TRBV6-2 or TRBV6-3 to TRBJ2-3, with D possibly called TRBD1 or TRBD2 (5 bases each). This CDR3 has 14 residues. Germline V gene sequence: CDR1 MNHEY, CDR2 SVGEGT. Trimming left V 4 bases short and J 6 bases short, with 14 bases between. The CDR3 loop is CASSWGAGRDTQYF. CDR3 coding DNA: TGTGCCAGCAGTTGGGGCGCGGGCCGGGATACGCAGTATTTT.

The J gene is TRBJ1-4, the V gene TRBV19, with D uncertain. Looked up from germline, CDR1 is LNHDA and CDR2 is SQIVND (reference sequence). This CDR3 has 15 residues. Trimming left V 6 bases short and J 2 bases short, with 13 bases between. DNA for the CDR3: TGTGCCAGTAGACGGGCCTCCGGCACTAATGAAAAACTGTTTTTT. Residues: CASRRASGTNEKLFF.

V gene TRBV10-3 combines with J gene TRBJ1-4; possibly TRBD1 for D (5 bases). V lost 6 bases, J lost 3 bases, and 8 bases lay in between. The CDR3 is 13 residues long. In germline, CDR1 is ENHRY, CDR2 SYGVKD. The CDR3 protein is CAISRESNEKLFF. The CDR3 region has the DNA TGTGCCATCAGCAGGGAGTCTAATGAAAAACTGTTTTTT.

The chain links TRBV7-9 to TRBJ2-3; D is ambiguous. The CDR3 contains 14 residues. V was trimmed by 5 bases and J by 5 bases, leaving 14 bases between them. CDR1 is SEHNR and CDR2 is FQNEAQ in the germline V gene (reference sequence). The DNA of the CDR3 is TGTGCCAGCAGCCCCGGGCCAGAACAAGATACGCAGTATTTT. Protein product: CASSPGPEQDTQYF.

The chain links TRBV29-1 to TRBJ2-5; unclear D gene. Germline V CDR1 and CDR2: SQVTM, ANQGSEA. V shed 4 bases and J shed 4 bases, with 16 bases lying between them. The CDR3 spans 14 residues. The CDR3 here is CSVGRDWGAETQYF. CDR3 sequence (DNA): TGCAGCGTTGGCCGCGACTGGGGTGCAGAGACCCAGTACTTC.

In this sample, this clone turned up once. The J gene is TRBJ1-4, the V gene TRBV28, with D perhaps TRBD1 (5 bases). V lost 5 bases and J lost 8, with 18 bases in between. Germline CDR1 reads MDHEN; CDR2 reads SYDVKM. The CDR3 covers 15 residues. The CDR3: CASSKRGRGGEKLFF. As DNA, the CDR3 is TGTGCCAGCAGTAAGAGGGGTCGGGGAGGCGAAAAACTGTTTTTT.

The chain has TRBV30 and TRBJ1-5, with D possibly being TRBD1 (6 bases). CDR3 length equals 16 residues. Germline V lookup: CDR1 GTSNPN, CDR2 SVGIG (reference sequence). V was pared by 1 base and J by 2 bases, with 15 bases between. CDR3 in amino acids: CAWSGGAGGGNQPQHF. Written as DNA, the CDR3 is TGTGCCTGGAGTGGGGGTGCGGGGGGCGGCAATCAGCCCCAGCATTTT.

CDR3 DNA sequence: TGTGCCAGTACCACGGGACGGATGAATTCACCCCTCCACTTT. Its translation is CASTTGRMNSPLHF. The gene calls are TRBV19 and TRBJ1-6; D is perhaps TRBD1 (5 bases). The germline CDR1 and CDR2 sequences are LNHDA and SQIVND (reference sequence). Trimming removed 7 bases from V and 7 bases from J, with 14 bases in between. The length of the CDR3 is 14 residues.

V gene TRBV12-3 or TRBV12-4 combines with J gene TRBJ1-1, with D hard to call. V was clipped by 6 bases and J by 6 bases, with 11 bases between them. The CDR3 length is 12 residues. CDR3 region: CASRRENAEAFF. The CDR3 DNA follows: TGTGCCAGCAGGAGGGAAAATGCTGAAGCTTTCTTT.